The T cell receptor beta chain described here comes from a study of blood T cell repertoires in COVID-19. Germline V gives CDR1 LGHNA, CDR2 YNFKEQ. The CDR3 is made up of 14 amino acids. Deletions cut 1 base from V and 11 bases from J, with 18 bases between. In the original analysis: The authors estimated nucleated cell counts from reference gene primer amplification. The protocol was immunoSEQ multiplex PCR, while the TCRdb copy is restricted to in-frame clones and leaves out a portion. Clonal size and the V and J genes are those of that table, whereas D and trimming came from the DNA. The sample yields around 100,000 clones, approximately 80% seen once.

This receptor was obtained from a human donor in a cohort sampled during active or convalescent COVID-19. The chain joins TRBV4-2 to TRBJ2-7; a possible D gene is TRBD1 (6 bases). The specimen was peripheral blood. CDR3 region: CASSQGGGVNLEYF. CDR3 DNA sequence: TGTGCCAGCAGCCAAGGAGGGGGAGTAAATTTGGAGTACTTC.